This TCR beta chain was found in a study of T cells in Graves' hyperthyroidism and ophthalmopathy. RNA transcripts yielded amplified TCR beta CDR3 regions. An initial round of RT-PCR targeting the TCR CDR3 relied on the HTBI primer set. TCRdb reanalysed the multiplex PCR reads using MiXCR and keeps one entry per CDR3 protein. The table records about 520,000 distinct CDR3 sequences, approximately 25% of them present only once. This clonotype was counted many times. The CDR3 has 13 amino acids. Losses at the gene ends were 6 bases for V and 6 bases for J; bases not matched to a gene: 10. Per the germline V gene, CDR1 is SQVTM and CDR2 is ANQGSEA.

This sequence joins TRBV29-1 and TRBJ1-1; 7 bases are shared with TRBD1. The receptor's source is a woman aged 25 to 39 with Graves' ophthalmopathy. The sequenced material came from blood. The DNA for the CDR3 is TGCAGCGTAAGCAGGAATCAGGGGGCTGAAGCTTTCTTT. Encoded protein: CSVSRNQGAEAFF.